This T cell receptor (beta chain) was captured in a study of CD8+ T cells in alopecia areata. Study-wide results and caveats: Tofacitinib significantly brought down scalp clonality and expanded CD8+ clones among top 100. Higher clonality was seen in lesional scalp than in normal scalp, especially in alopecia totalis/universalis. Sequencing of scalp samples also captures resident alphabeta T cells of normal skin.

The treatment was: oral pan-JAK inhibitor, 5-10 mg twice daily. Sequencing used cDNA as its template, made by extracting RNA and reverse transcribing it. TCRdb's table, derived via immunoSEQ multiplex PCR, lists solely in-frame clones and lacks some. This sample yields 150,000 to 200,000 clones, of which 53% are seen a single time; 11% belongs to the top ten. The V end lost 6 bases, the J end lost 8 bases, and 16 bases lay between the germline ends. CDR3 length: 12 amino acids. Germline values: CDR1 GTSNPN, CDR2 SVGIG (reference sequence). Comment on this clone: No antigen is known for it.

The sequence derives from a human donor with alopecia areata. The material sequenced was CD8+ T cells sorted from blood, taken at week 24, from a patient treated with tofacitinib. The V and J genes are TRBV30 and TRBJ1-2; D might be TRBD1 (5 bases). CDR3 nucleotide sequence: TGTGCCTGTTTTCAGGGACCCCTCGGCTACACCTTC. The encoded protein is CACFQGPLGYTF.